This TCR beta chain was profiled in a study of human T cells and chemical hapten exposure. Overall study results and limits: DPC sensitization did not alter TCRs above 1 in 1000 frequency.

TCRdb recomputed calls from the RACE reads with MiXCR, one row per CDR3 protein. Among about 73,000 distinct CDR3 sequences listed, 7.5% to 9.5% were seen once. Germline assignment: CDR1 MNHEY and CDR2 SVGEGT. V gave up 2 bases and J gave up 8 bases, with 10 bases separating them. CDR3 length: 13 residues. This clonotype appeared many times. Its antigen is as yet unknown. Regarding time point: patch test 2, 6 weeks after DPC sensitization. The treatment is: therapeutic diphenylcyclopropenone sensitization with weekly scalp DPC. Sequencing was performed on whole blood, taken in connection with sensitization to the hapten diphenylcyclopropenone (DPC). The V call is TRBV6-2 or TRBV6-3, the J call TRBJ1-5; D remains ambiguous. This TCR was sampled from a woman aged 50 to 65 with alopecia areata. Some clones in this sample may be carry-over from other donors' samples. The CDR3 here is CASSYRDKEPQHF. DNA for the CDR3: TGTGCCAGCAGTTACAGGGATAAAGAGCCCCAGCATTTT.